The 32 T cell receptor beta chains in this list originate from one sample, sequenced in a study of T-cell reconstitution after alpha-beta-depleted transplantation in children. The TCRbeta library incorporated unique molecular identifiers. TCRdb recomputed calls from the PCR reads with MiXCR, one row per CDR3 protein. The table has hundreds of thousands of distinct CDR3 sequences, 10% to 15% seen once; the top ten hold about 2%. The sample in question was PBMCs, mostly from graft donor cells, obtained 360 days after TCRalphabeta/CD19-depleted stem cell transplant. The receptor source for this set is a male patient younger than 18 who had a stem cell transplant for acute myeloid leukemia, so the T cells may come from the graft donor.

This clonotype appeared many times. J is TRBJ2-1 and V is TRBV27; D is unclear. V was clipped by 4 bases and J by 7 bases, with 14 bases between them. Per germline, CDR1 MNHEY and CDR2 SMNVEV (reference sequence). CDR3 length equals 14 residues. The CDR3 bases are TGTGCCAGCAGTTATGTAACTGTTAGGAATGAGCAGTTCTTC. As protein: CASSYVTVRNEQFF.

The chain uses TRBV18 and TRBJ2-5; no firm D call. The CDR3 extends over 12 amino acids. Trimming shortened V by 5 bases and J by 2 bases, and 6 bases separated the two germline ends. The germline V gene encodes CDR1 KGHSH and CDR2 LQKENI. The CDR3 DNA is TGTGCCAGCTCAAAGGCGCAAGAGACCCAGTACTTC. Its translation is CASSKAQETQYF.

The V and J genes are TRBV20-1 and TRBJ1-1; 7 nucleotides line up with TRBD1. Trimming took 3 bases from V and 0 from J; bases not matched to a gene: 4. The CDR3 contains 14 residues. From germline, CDR1 is DFQATT and CDR2 SNEGSKA (reference sequence). In DNA form, the CDR3 reads TGCAGTGCTAGCCAGGGGGTCATGAACACTGAAGCTTTCTTT. Encoded protein: CSASQGVMNTEAFF.

V gene TRBV20-1 combines with J gene TRBJ1-2, with 7 bases aligning to TRBD1. Trimming took 3 bases from V and 7 from J; bases not matched to a gene: 5. The CDR3 runs 12 residues. Germline V gene sequence: CDR1 DFQATT, CDR2 SNEGSKA (reference sequence). CDR3: CSARTGFGGYTF. The CDR3 nucleotides are TGCAGTGCTAGGACAGGGTTCGGTGGCTACACCTTC.

This clonotype was observed a few times. This rearrangement joins TRBV12-3 or TRBV12-4 to TRBJ2-7; D possibly matches TRBD1 or TRBD2 (5 bases each). CDR3 length equals 14 residues. Trimming took 7 bases from V and 7 from J, leaving 20 bases between them. CDR3 coding DNA: TGTGCCAGCACCCTTGTTGTGGGACCGGGGGAGCAGTACTTC. Protein product: CASTLVVGPGEQYF.

This clonotype was observed a few times. J is TRBJ1-1 and V is TRBV29-1; TRBD1 is a possible D gene (6 bases). Germline CDR1 and CDR2: SQVTM and ANQGSEA. The germline V and J ends were trimmed by 6 bases and 7 bases, with 15 bases remaining between them. The CDR3 runs 12 residues. CDR3 sequence reads: CSVSRDKLEAFF. DNA for the CDR3: TGCAGCGTCTCTAGGGACAAGCTTGAAGCTTTCTTT. Filled out from reference TRBV29-1 and TRBJ1-1, the complete variable domain reads SAVISQKPSRDICQRGTSLTIQCQVDSQVTMMFWYRQQPGQSLTLIATANQGSEATYESGFVIDKFPISRPNLTFSTLTVSNMSPEDSSIYLCSVSRDKLEAFFGQGTRLTVV.

V gene TRBV6-1 combines with J gene TRBJ2-3, with D perhaps being TRBD1 or TRBD2 (6 bases each). This CDR3 spans 17 amino acids. Trimming pared 6 bases from V and 3 bases from J, leaving 22 bases between. Germline assignment: CDR1 MNHNS and CDR2 SASEGT. CDR3 nucleotide sequence: TGTGCCAGCAGCCTATCTGGAGGGGGAGCATGGACAGATACGCAGTATTTT. Protein sequence: CASSLSGGGAWTDTQYF.

In its sample, this clonotype was seen a few times. The chain carries TRBV4-3 and TRBJ2-5; the D is unclear. The V gene's germline CDR1 is LGHNA and CDR2 YSLEER. V lost 9 bases, J lost 4 bases, and 18 bases lay in between. The CDR3 has 14 amino acids. For the CDR3, the DNA is TGCGCCAGTTCCCCACAGCGAGATCGAGAGACCCAGTACTTC. It codes for CASSPQRDRETQYF.

The chain combines TRBV29-1 with TRBJ2-7; 13 bases match TRBD2. Germline CDR1 reads SQVTM; CDR2 reads ANQGSEA. The CDR3 covers 13 residues. CDR3: CSCGLAGVYEQYF. CDR3 in DNA: TGCAGTTGTGGACTAGCGGGAGTCTACGAGCAGTACTTC.

Here the CDR3 reads CASSQSEREGHEQFF. The CDR3 bases are TGTGCCAGCAGCCAATCAGAGCGGGAGGGCCACGAGCAGTTCTTC. V and J are TRBV4-2 and TRBJ2-1; TRBD2 matches at 10 bases. Looked up from germline, CDR1 is LGHNA and CDR2 is YNFKEQ. The ends lost 2 bases at V and 10 bases at J; junction bases unmatched: 8. The CDR3 runs to 15 residues.

This clonotype was seen a few times. The V gene is TRBV13, the J gene TRBJ2-7; the match to TRBD2 covers 8 bases. This CDR3 has 16 residues. CDR1 PRHDT and CDR2 FYEKMQ come from the germline V gene (reference sequence). Unmatched junction bases numbered 12, after V lost 6 bases and J lost 2 bases. CDR3 region: CASSKSLAGGTYEQYF. The DNA for the CDR3 is TGTGCCAGCAGTAAAAGCCTAGCGGGTGGGACCTACGAGCAGTACTTC.

This chain connects TRBV12-3 or TRBV12-4 to TRBJ2-1; 7 bases fit TRBD1. The trim removed 5 bases at V and 8 bases at J, leaving 6 bases unmatched. The CDR3 spans 13 residues. The CDR3 DNA sequence: TGTGCCAGCAGTGAACAGGGGTACCATGAGCAGTTCTTC. It encodes CASSEQGYHEQFF.

J is TRBJ2-7 and V is TRBV6-2 or TRBV6-3; no clear D. This CDR3 has 14 amino acids. Germline CDR1 reads MNHEY; CDR2 reads SVGEGT. The germline V and J ends were trimmed by 5 bases and 1 base, with 12 bases remaining between them. CDR3 in DNA: TGTGCCAGCAGTAATCCGGTAGGGTCCTACGAGCAGTACTTC. Translating gives CASSNPVGSYEQYF.

The DNA for the CDR3 is TGTGCCAGCAGCCCGCCGCATTTCCTTCTAGCGGGAGCATCCGAGCAGTACTTC. Its protein is CASSPPHFLLAGASEQYF. This chain uses TRBV11-2 with TRBJ2-7; 10 bases are shared with TRBD2. CDR3 length: 18 amino acids. Trimming removed 5 bases from V and 6 bases from J; junction bases left unmatched: 19. The V gene's germline CDR1 is SGHAT and CDR2 FQNNGV.

This clonotype was observed a handful of times. V and J are TRBV6-1 and TRBJ1-5; 7 nucleotides agree with TRBD1. V was clipped by 6 bases and J by 7 bases; unmatched bases: 9. The CDR3 length is 14 residues. CDR1 is MNHNS, CDR2 SASEGT, per germline. CDR3 region: CASRLTGMGQPQHF. Written as DNA, the CDR3 is TGTGCCAGCAGATTGACAGGGATGGGCCAGCCCCAGCATTTT.

The chain couples TRBV9 to TRBJ2-7; TRBD2 matches 8 bases. The germline V gene encodes CDR1 SGDLS and CDR2 YYNGEE. Trimming cost V 4 bases and J 2 bases; bases outside gene matches: 17. This CDR3 has 18 residues. The CDR3 here is CASSPRGIAGMTPYEQYF. CDR3 coding DNA: TGTGCCAGCAGCCCCCGGGGGATAGCGGGAATGACGCCCTACGAGCAGTACTTC.

This clonotype was recorded many times. The chain carries TRBV7-2 and TRBJ2-5, with a weak D call TRBD2 (6 bases). V was clipped by 1 base and J by 7 bases, with 16 bases between them. The CDR3 runs 15 residues. CDR1 and CDR2 (germline): SGHTA, FQGNSA. The CDR3 DNA reads TGTGCCAGCAGCTTAGTTCCGGACGGGGGAGGGACCCAGTACTTC. Amino acids: CASSLVPDGGGTQYF.

This clonotype came up many times. The chain couples TRBV29-1 to TRBJ2-3; 9 nucleotides agree with TRBD2. The CDR3 covers 16 residues. V shed 7 bases and J 4 bases; nucleotides not matched to a gene: 15. The V gene's germline CDR1 is SQVTM and CDR2 ANQGSEA. CDR3 bases: TGCAGCGCTAGACCCGGCGGTCTAGCGGGGTCAGATACGCAGTATTTT. It yields the protein CSARPGGLAGSDTQYF.

This clonotype was seen more than once but under ten times. This may come from a read error, since a much larger clone is one base off. The chain employs TRBV7-9 and TRBJ2-3; 10 bases match TRBD2. The germline V gene encodes CDR1 SEHNR and CDR2 FQNEAQ (reference sequence). CDR3 length: 15 amino acids. V was pared by 3 bases and J by 1 base, with 1 base of the junction left unmatched. CDR3 sequence (DNA): TGTGCCAGCAGCTTCGGGACTAGCGGCACAGATACGCAGTATTTT. Encoded protein: CASSFGTSGTDTQYF.

This clonotype occurred many times. The chain uses TRBV9 and TRBJ2-7; 7 bases line up with TRBD2. This CDR3 spans 16 amino acids. From germline, CDR1 is SGDLS and CDR2 YYNGEE. The J segment lost 4 bases and the V segment lost 4 bases, leaving 14 bases of the junction unmatched. The CDR3 coding sequence is TGTGCCAGCAGCCCCCAGGATTCTAGCGGAGGATACGAGCAGTACTTC. It yields the protein CASSPQDSSGGYEQYF.

The chain couples TRBV27 to TRBJ2-3; no clear D. V lost 5 bases, J lost 3 bases, and 18 bases lay in between. The germline V gene encodes CDR1 MNHEY and CDR2 SMNVEV (reference sequence). The CDR3 covers 16 residues. CDR3 sequence: CASSPAAFDGTDTQYF. DNA for the CDR3: TGTGCCAGCAGTCCCGCCGCGTTTGACGGGACAGATACGCAGTATTTT.

This clonotype was seen a handful of times. This chain joins TRBV20-1 and TRBJ2-3; the D gene is possibly TRBD1 (5 bases). The CDR3 consists of 13 residues. Germline values: CDR1 DFQATT, CDR2 SNEGSKA (reference sequence). The V end was cut by 3 bases, the J end by 2 bases, with 9 bases between. The CDR3 region is CSAREQVTDTQYF. The CDR3 bases are TGCAGTGCTAGGGAACAGGTCACAGATACGCAGTATTTT.

The count of this clonotype is one. The CDR3 loop is CASSPLALSTDTQYF. The CDR3 DNA follows: TGTGCCAGCAGCCCACTAGCGCTCTCCACAGATACGCAGTATTTT. The rearrangement joins TRBV7-6 to TRBJ2-3; 7 bases are shared with TRBD2. CDR1 is SGHVS, CDR2 FNYEAQ, per germline. The CDR3 sequence is 15 residues long. The trim removed 5 bases at V and 2 bases at J, leaving 7 bases unmatched.

This clonotype occurred a few times. This rearrangement joins TRBV18 to TRBJ2-5; the D is unclear. Trimming shortened V by 3 bases and J by 4 bases, and 12 bases separated the two germline ends. This CDR3 has 14 amino acids. Germline loops: CDR1 KGHSH, CDR2 LQKENI. The CDR3 nucleotides are TGTGCCAGCTCACCCGATGGACCCGGAGAGACCCAGTACTTC. This codes for CASSPDGPGETQYF.

The chain couples TRBV20-1 to TRBJ2-4; a weak D match, TRBD1 (6 bases). Germline V gives CDR1 DFQATT, CDR2 SNEGSKA (reference sequence). Trimming removed 5 bases at V and 1 base at J, with 15 bases between. This CDR3 is built from 15 residues. CDR3 DNA sequence: TGCAGTGCTTCAATTTACAGGGCGGCCAAAAACATTCAGTACTTC. Encoded protein: CSASIYRAAKNIQYF.

The gene calls are TRBV7-9 and TRBJ2-3; D may be TRBD1 or TRBD2 (5 bases each). The CDR3 totals 15 residues. Germline CDR1 and CDR2: SEHNR and FQNEAQ (reference sequence). Trimming removed 5 bases at V and 2 bases at J, with 14 bases between. CDR3 DNA sequence: TGTGCCAGCAGCCCCCGGGACGGTAACACAGATACGCAGTATTTT. It specifies CASSPRDGNTDTQYF. Full variable domain (rest looked up from reference TRBV7-9 and TRBJ2-3): DTGVSQNPRHKITKRGQNVTFRCDPISEHNRLYWYRQTLGQGPEFLTYFQNEAQLEKSRLLSDRFSAERPKGSFSTLEIQRTEQGDSAMYLCASSPRDGNTDTQYFGPGTRLTVL.

Only a few counts were recorded for this clonotype. The V gene is TRBV30, the J gene TRBJ2-1, with D possibly called TRBD1 or TRBD2 (5 bases each). The CDR3 length is 16 residues. Germline V gene sequence: CDR1 GTSNPN, CDR2 SVGIG (reference sequence). Trimming pared 2 bases from V and 6 bases from J, leaving 20 bases between. CDR3 in DNA: TGTGCCTGGAGTACATCCCGACGGGGACCGATCAATGAGCAGTTCTTC. It codes for CAWSTSRRGPINEQFF.

The chain has TRBV2 and TRBJ1-5, with 7 bases aligning to TRBD1. The CDR3 contains 14 residues. V shed 5 bases and J 5 bases; nucleotides not matched to a gene: 6. Germline CDR1 is SNHLY and CDR2 is FYNNEI. This CDR3 is CASSIGTVYQPQHF. The CDR3 nucleotides are TGTGCCAGCAGTATTGGGACAGTTTATCAGCCCCAGCATTTT.

The chain uses TRBV12-3 or TRBV12-4 and TRBJ2-7; tentatively, D is TRBD2 (5 bases). V gave up 7 bases and J gave up 6 bases, with 16 bases separating them. The CDR3 loop spans 13 amino acids. CDR3 nucleotides: TGTGCCAGCACCATTGGACTCGCCGCCGAGCAGTACTTC. Translated: CASTIGLAAEQYF.

This chain connects TRBV5-1 to TRBJ2-3; perhaps TRBD2 as D (6 bases). Deletions cut 4 bases from V and 5 bases from J, with 14 bases between. The CDR3 is 14 residues long. Germline values: CDR1 SGHRS, CDR2 YFSETQ. DNA for the CDR3: TGCGCCAGCAGCGTGAAGTGGGGAGGAGATACGCAGTATTTT. Its translation is CASSVKWGGDTQYF.

The chain combines TRBV6-5 with TRBJ1-1, with D unclear. This CDR3 has 13 residues. The V end was cut by 2 bases, the J end by 5 bases, with 9 bases between. The germline gives CDR1 MNHEY, CDR2 SVGAGI. CDR3 nucleotide sequence: TGTGCCAGCAGTTACAGGGAACAAACTGAAGCTTTCTTT. Translated: CASSYREQTEAFF.

V is TRBV5-1 and J is TRBJ2-1; 14 nucleotides align to TRBD2. Germline-derived CDR1 and CDR2 are SGHRS and YFSETQ. The CDR3 sequence is 19 residues long. Unmatched junction bases numbered 11, after V lost 1 base and J lost 5 bases. This chain's CDR3 is CASSLRRGLAGDLHNEQFF. The CDR3 coding sequence is TGCGCCAGCAGCTTGCGACGGGGACTAGCGGGAGACCTCCACAATGAGCAGTTCTTC.